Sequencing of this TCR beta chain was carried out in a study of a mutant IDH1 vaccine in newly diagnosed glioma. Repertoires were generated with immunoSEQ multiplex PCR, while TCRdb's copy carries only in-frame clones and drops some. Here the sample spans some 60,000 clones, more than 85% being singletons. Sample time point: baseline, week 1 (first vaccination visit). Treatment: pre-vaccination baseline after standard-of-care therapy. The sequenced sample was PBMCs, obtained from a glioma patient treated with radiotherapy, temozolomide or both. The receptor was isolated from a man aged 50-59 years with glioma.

The CDR3 DNA sequence: TGTGCCAGCAGCGTAGGTGTACTAAGCGACGAGCAGTACTTC. It is translated as CASSVGVLSDEQYF. The chain joins TRBV9 to TRBJ2-7; no definite D call. CDR3 length: 14 residues. V was clipped by 0 bases and J by 5 bases, with 12 bases between them. Per germline, CDR1 SGDLS and CDR2 YYNGEE.